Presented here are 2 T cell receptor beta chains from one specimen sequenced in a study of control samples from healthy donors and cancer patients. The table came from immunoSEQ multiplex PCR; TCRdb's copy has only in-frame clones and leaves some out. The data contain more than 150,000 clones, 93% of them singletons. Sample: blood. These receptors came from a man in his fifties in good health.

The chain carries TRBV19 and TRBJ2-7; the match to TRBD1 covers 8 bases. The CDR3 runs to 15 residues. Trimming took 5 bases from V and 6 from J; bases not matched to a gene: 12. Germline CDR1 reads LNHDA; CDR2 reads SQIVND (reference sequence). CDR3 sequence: CASSLRQGRVSEQYF. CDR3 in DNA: TGTGCCAGTAGTCTTAGACAGGGGCGGGTATCCGAGCAGTACTTC.

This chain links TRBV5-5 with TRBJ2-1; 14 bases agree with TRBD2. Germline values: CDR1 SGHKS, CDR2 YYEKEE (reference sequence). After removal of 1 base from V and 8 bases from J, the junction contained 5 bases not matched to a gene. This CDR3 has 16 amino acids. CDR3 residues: CASSLYSTSGRDEQFF. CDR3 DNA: TGTGCCAGCAGCTTGTATTCGACTAGCGGGAGGGATGAGCAGTTCTTC.